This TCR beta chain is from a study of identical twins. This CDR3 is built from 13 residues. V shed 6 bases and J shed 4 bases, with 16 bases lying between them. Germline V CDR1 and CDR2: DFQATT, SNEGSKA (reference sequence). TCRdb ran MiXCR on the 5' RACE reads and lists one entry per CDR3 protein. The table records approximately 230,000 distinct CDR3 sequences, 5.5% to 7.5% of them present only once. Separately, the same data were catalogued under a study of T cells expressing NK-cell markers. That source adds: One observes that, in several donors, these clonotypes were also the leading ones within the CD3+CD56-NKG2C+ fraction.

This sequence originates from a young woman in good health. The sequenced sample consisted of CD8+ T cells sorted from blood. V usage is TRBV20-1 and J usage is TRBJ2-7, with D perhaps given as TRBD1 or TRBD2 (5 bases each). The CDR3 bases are TGCAGTGCCCAGGGACGGCGGACTTACGAGCAGTACTTC. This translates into CSAQGRRTYEQYF.